Listed below are T cell receptor beta chains from one sample, sequenced in a study of STAT5B mutations in CD4+ large granular lymphocyte leukemia. Method: immunoSEQ multiplex PCR; TCRdb's copy keeps in-frame clones and lacks some. The data show roughly 48,000 clones, 55% to 75% seen once. The sequenced sample was CD4+ T cells from blood buffy coats. The receptors stem from a human donor in good health. CDR3s include the opening cysteine and the closing phenylalanine or tryptophan. D genes are given only for firm matches. Size tells how often a clone was seen (once, few, many) or the class of an expanded clone, and some rows leave it out.

abundance,v_gene,j_gene,d_gene,CDR3aa,CDR3nt
few,TRBV28,TRBJ1-1,NA,CASRTTANTEAFF,TGTGCCAGCAGGACCACGGCGAACACTGAAGCTTTCTTT
NA,TRBV5-4,TRBJ1-1,NA,CASSLKENTEAFF,TGTGCCAGCAGCTTGAAAGAAAATACTGAAGCTTTCTTT
NA,TRBV5-1,TRBJ2-1,TRBD2,CASGSVAGGREQFF,TGCGCCAGCGGTTCGGTAGCGGGGGGCAGGGAGCAGTTCTTC
NA,TRBV5-1,TRBJ2-7,TRBD1,CASSFGSGGSYEQYF,TGCGCCAGCAGCTTCGGGTCAGGGGGCTCTTACGAGCAGTACTTC
NA,TRBV7-2,TRBJ2-2,NA,CASILPPNTGELFF,TGTGCCAGCATCCTCCCCCCGAACACCGGGGAGCTGTTTTTT
NA,TRBV18,TRBJ2-3,TRBD1,CASSLQGARTDTQYF,TGTGCCAGCTCACTACAGGGGGCTAGGACAGATACGCAGTATTTT
NA,TRBV19,TRBJ1-1,NA,CASTNLLGTEAFF,TGTGCCAGTACCAACCTCCTGGGCACTGAAGCTTTCTTT
NA,TRBV5-1,TRBJ2-5,TRBD1,CASSIQGAQETQYF,TGCGCCAGCAGCATACAGGGGGCCCAAGAGACCCAGTACTTC
NA,TRBV5-1,TRBJ1-4,TRBD1,CASSRTGVFTKTVF,TGCGCCAGCAGCCGGACAGGGGTTTTTACAAAAACTGTTTTT
NA,TRBV5-8,TRBJ2-7,NA,CASSSTRVPITYEQYF,TGTGCCAGCAGCTCCACCAGGGTTCCCATTACCTACGAGCAGTACTTC
once,TRBV7-9,TRBJ1-4,NA,CASSLSREAEKLFF,TGTGCCAGCAGCTTATCCAGGGAAGCTGAAAAACTGTTTTTT
NA,TRBV2,TRBJ1-1,TRBD1,CASISPDRGNTEAFF,TGTGCCAGCATATCCCCGGACAGGGGGAACACTGAAGCTTTCTTT
few,TRBV4-1,TRBJ1-2,NA,CASSQGSGAYGYTF,TGCGCCAGCAGCCAAGGGTCGGGGGCCTATGGCTACACCTTC
NA,TRBV27,TRBJ1-1,NA,CASSLAGRVNTEAFF,TGTGCCAGCAGTCTCGCTGGCAGGGTTAACACTGAAGCTTTCTTT
NA,TRBV4-2,TRBJ2-3,TRBD2,CASSQDVSGGLLTDTQYF,TGTGCCAGCAGCCAAGACGTTAGCGGGGGGCTCCTCACAGATACGCAGTATTTT
once,TRBV19,TRBJ2-5,NA,CASSLRDETQYF,TGTGCCAGTAGTTTGAGGGACGAGACCCAGTACTTC
NA,TRBV7-9,TRBJ1-3,NA,CASSFAGGGSLGNTIYF,TGTGCCAGCAGCTTTGCCGGAGGAGGGAGCCTTGGAAACACCATATATTTT
once,TRBV30,TRBJ2-5,TRBD1,CAWSTGQGLGETQYF,TGTGCCTGGAGTACGGGACAGGGGTTGGGGGAGACCCAGTACTTC
NA,TRBV19,TRBJ2-3,TRBD1,CASRTTGGGTDTQYF,TGTGCCAGTAGGACGACAGGGGGCGGCACAGATACGCAGTATTTT
NA,TRBV15,TRBJ2-1,NA,CATSRDLESERFF,TGTGCCACCAGCAGAGATCTAGAATCCGAGCGCTTCTTC
NA,TRBV9,TRBJ2-3,TRBD2,CASSVAGASGGADTQYF,TGTGCCAGCAGCGTAGCGGGGGCTAGCGGGGGGGCTGATACGCAGTATTTT
NA,TRBV6-1,TRBJ1-3,NA,CASWPGPDSGNTIYF,TGTGCCAGCTGGCCTGGGCCTGACTCTGGAAACACCATATATTTT
once,TRBV6-6,TRBJ1-6,NA,CASSYNSPLHF,TGTGCCAGCAGTTATAATTCACCCCTCCACTTT
NA,TRBV5-1,TRBJ2-3,NA,CASSPADPLDTQYF,TGCGCCAGCAGCCCCGCGGACCCCCTAGATACGCAGTATTTT
NA,TRBV29-1,TRBJ2-5,NA,CSVESASIETQYF,TGCAGCGTTGAATCAGCCAGTATAGAGACCCAGTACTTC
NA,TRBV27,TRBJ1-4,NA,CASSREGTTNEKLFF,TGTGCCAGCAGTCGAGAAGGGACAACTAATGAAAAACTGTTTTTT
few,TRBV7-9,TRBJ1-5,NA,CASSLGEQPQHF,TGTGCCAGCAGCTTAGGGGAGCAGCCCCAGCATTTT
NA,TRBV7-9,TRBJ1-5,NA,CASSHSDGNQPQHF,TGTGCCAGCAGCCATTCGGATGGCAATCAGCCCCAGCATTTT
NA,TRBV9,TRBJ2-3,NA,CASSVGGPDTQYF,TGTGCCAGCAGCGTAGGAGGTCCAGATACGCAGTATTTT
NA,TRBV4-2,TRBJ2-3,NA,CASSQEYAQSQADTQYF,TGTGCCAGCAGCCAAGAATACGCACAGTCCCAGGCAGATACGCAGTATTTT
NA,TRBV5-4,TRBJ2-5,TRBD2,CASSPEGSLAEQETQYF,TGTGCCAGCAGCCCCGAGGGCTCACTAGCGGAACAAGAGACCCAGTACTTC
NA,TRBV2,TRBJ2-1,TRBD1,CASTIQGASYNEQFF,TGTGCCAGCACTATTCAGGGGGCATCCTACAATGAGCAGTTCTTC
few,TRBV7-2,TRBJ1-6,NA,CASSYSFWGEESPLHF,TGTGCCAGCAGCTACTCCTTTTGGGGGGAAGAGTCACCCCTCCACTTT
few,TRBV5-6,TRBJ2-7,NA,CASSLFSVYEQYF,TGTGCCAGCAGCTTGTTTAGCGTTTACGAGCAGTACTTC
NA,TRBV11-3,TRBJ2-2,TRBD1,CASSFRTGGSNTGELFF,TGTGCCAGCAGCTTCCGGACAGGGGGCTCCAACACCGGGGAGCTGTTTTTT
NA,TRBV5-1,TRBJ2-3,TRBD1,CASMEGGRGTDTQYF,TGCGCCAGCATGGAAGGGGGCAGGGGCACAGATACGCAGTATTTT
few,TRBV15,TRBJ2-6,NA,CATSRPGTPPLLTF,TGTGCCACCAGCAGACCCGGGACACCTCCTCTCCTGACTTTC
NA,TRBV28,TRBJ2-1,TRBD1,CASSPGQAYNEQFF,TGTGCCAGCAGTCCGGGACAGGCTTACAATGAGCAGTTCTTC
NA,TRBV28,TRBJ2-1,TRBD2,CASSLAGLAENEQFF,TGTGCCAGCAGTTTGGCGGGACTAGCAGAGAATGAGCAGTTCTTC